This TCR beta chain was sequenced in a study of beta chain features in type 1 diabetes. There are a few counts of this clone. The germline CDR1 and CDR2 sequences are SGDLS and YYNGEE. V gave up 3 bases and J gave up 5 bases; unmatched junction bases: 7. This CDR3 spans 16 amino acids. Expressed TCRB transcripts were sequenced because the entire RNA isolate underwent reverse transcription. Sequencing was performed with immunoSEQ multiplex PCR; in TCRdb, only in-frame clones are kept and a portion is missing. The sample has 250,000 to 400,000 clones; about 14% are singletons. The chain joins TRBV9 to TRBJ2-3; 12 nucleotides match TRBD2. The sequencing sample was made of central memory CD4+ T cells from blood. This TCR was recovered from a man aged 25-40 years in good health. The CDR3 DNA follows: TGTGCCAGCAGCGAGTCTAGCGGGGGGGCCGTAGATACGCAGTATTTT. Its protein is CASSESSGGAVDTQYF.